Listed here are 22 T cell receptor beta chains from one sample, sequenced in a study of cytomegalovirus exposure and HLA in healthy donors (dated by TCRdb to about 2017). Library construction relied on the immunoSEQ multiplex PCR assay. The multiplex PCR relied on a mix of 60 forward primers for TCR Vbeta segments and 13 reverse primers for TCR Jbeta segments. Sourced from immuneACCESS, this table was stored by TCRdb with only in-frame sequences that have V and J called. A share of the clones is absent; for the studies checked, an unresolved V gene accounts for under half, and the remainder has no known explanation. Counted in this sample were roughly 240,000 clones; more than 75% of them appeared once. The top ten clonotypes cover 4.5% to 6% of the sample. The sample taken for sequencing was PBMCs. The receptor source for this set is a woman aged 40 to 49 in good health and CMV-seropositive.

The rearrangement joins TRBV23-1 to TRBJ2-1; D not certain. Being an ORF, TRBV23-1 has a function that is uncertain. The V gene lost 7 bases and the J gene lost 10 bases, with 11 bases spanning the gap. The CDR3 is made up of 11 amino acids. CDR3 protein: CASTLVPEQFF. CDR3 nucleotides: TGCGCCAGCACCCTAGTCCCAGAGCAGTTCTTC.

The CDR3 region is CATSRGGLSGNTIYF. CDR3 sequence (DNA): TGTGCCACCAGCAGAGGAGGGCTCTCTGGAAACACCATATATTTT. The rearrangement uses TRBV15 and TRBJ1-3; D is ambiguous. The germline CDR1 and CDR2 sequences are LNHNV and YYDKDF (reference sequence). The CDR3 contains 15 residues. Between the trimmed V and J ends, which lost 1 base and 0 bases, there was a span of 7 bases.

The rearrangement links TRBV10-3 to TRBJ2-3; TRBD2 matches 10 bases. This CDR3 comprises 15 residues. With V trimmed by 6 bases and J by 4 bases, 7 bases remained unmatched. Germline CDR1 is ENHRY and CDR2 is SYGVKD. The CDR3 nucleotides are TGTGCCATCAGCCAGCAGCGGGAGGGTGCAGATACGCAGTATTTT. Amino acid sequence: CAISQQREGADTQYF.

This rearrangement joins TRBV9 to TRBJ2-3, with 7 positions matching TRBD1. There are 18 residues in the CDR3. In germline, CDR1 is SGDLS, CDR2 YYNGEE. V dropped 0 bases and J dropped 4; count of bases not matched to a gene: 14. CDR3 DNA sequence: TGTGCCAGCAGCGTAGGCGACAGGGCGCATCCGGCACCAGATACGCAGTATTTT. Translation gives CASSVGDRAHPAPDTQYF.

The chain uses TRBV18 and TRBJ1-5; D might be TRBD1 (6 bases). Per the germline V gene, CDR1 is KGHSH and CDR2 is LQKENI. Trimming took 2 bases from V and 4 from J, leaving 12 bases between them. CDR3 length: 15 amino acids. CDR3 amino acids: CASSPSGQLNQPQHF. CDR3 nucleotide sequence: TGTGCCAGCTCACCAAGCGGACAGTTGAATCAGCCCCAGCATTTT.

The CDR3 nucleotides read TGTGCCAGCACCCGGTGGGGGGGCAGTTCACCCCTCCACTTT. Its translation is CASTRWGGSSPLHF. The V gene is TRBV11-1, the J gene TRBJ1-6, with a weak D call TRBD1 (6 bases). This CDR3 contains 14 residues. Trimming pared 7 bases from V and 9 bases from J, leaving 16 bases between. Germline V gene lookup returns CDR1 SGHAT and CDR2 FQDESV (reference sequence).

This chain uses TRBV18 with TRBJ1-2, with D possibly being TRBD1 (5 bases). Germline CDR1 KGHSH, CDR2 LQKENI. The CDR3 sequence is 16 residues long. Between the trimmed V and J ends, which lost 2 bases and 6 bases, there was a span of 19 bases. The CDR3 nucleotides are TGTGCCAGCTCACCAGGGGTTTCTTACCGCAGGGATGGCTACACCTTC. Translating it yields CASSPGVSYRRDGYTF.

The V and J genes are TRBV7-9 and TRBJ2-5; 7 positions agree with TRBD1. V trimming: 1 base; J trimming: 3 bases; junction bases outside the gene matches: 5. Germline V CDR1 and CDR2: SEHNR, FQNEAQ (reference sequence). CDR3 size: 15 residues. CDR3 nucleotide sequence: TGTGCCAGCAGCTTAGGGGACAGAAGGGAAGAGACCCAGTACTTC. Amino acids: CASSLGDRREETQYF.

This clone was detected once. V usage is TRBV7-2 and J usage is TRBJ1-3; TRBD1 matches at 7 bases. Germline assignment: CDR1 SGHTA and CDR2 FQGNSA. The CDR3 contains 15 residues. V trimming: 5 bases; J trimming: 0 bases; junction bases outside the gene matches: 4. The CDR3: CASSARDSSGNTIYF. The CDR3 nucleotides read TGTGCCAGCAGCGCCCGGGACAGCTCTGGAAACACCATATATTTT.

With respect to this clone: One end of the junction is discordant with germline, which a read error may explain. The chain couples TRBV30 to TRBJ2-7; TRBD1 might be the D (6 bases). CDR3 size: 13 residues. Germline CDR1 is GTSNPN and CDR2 is SVGIG (reference sequence). In nucleotides, the CDR3 is TGTGCCTGGAGTGAGGACAGACCCTACGAGCAGCACTTC. This gives the protein CAWSEDRPYEQHF.

The chain employs TRBV7-2 and TRBJ2-7; 7 nucleotides match TRBD2. CDR1 and CDR2 (germline): SGHTA, FQGNSA. With 6 bases clipped from V and 0 bases from J, the junction kept 8 bases outside the gene matches. This CDR3 comprises 15 residues. CDR3 nucleotide sequence: TGTGCCAGCAGGGTTCTAGCGGTCAGCTCCTACGAGCAGTACTTC. Its translation: CASRVLAVSSYEQYF.

The chain recombines TRBV5-1 with TRBJ2-5; no reliable D call. Trimming stripped 2 bases from V and 3 bases from J, with 11 bases between. Germline CDR1 and CDR2: SGHRS and YFSETQ. The CDR3 length is 14 residues. The CDR3: CASSFDMSEETQYF. CDR3 bases: TGCGCCAGCAGCTTCGACATGTCCGAAGAGACCCAGTACTTC.

This chain connects TRBV9 to TRBJ1-2, with 9 bases identical to TRBD1. This CDR3 region has 16 residues. From germline, CDR1 is SGDLS and CDR2 YYNGEE. With V trimmed by 3 bases and J by 2 bases, 8 bases remained unmatched. The CDR3 bases are TGTGCCAGCAGCGCGTCCGGGACAGGGTTGAACTATGGCTACACCTTC. Amino acid sequence: CASSASGTGLNYGYTF.

The chain is built from TRBV19 and TRBJ2-1, with D possibly being TRBD1 (5 bases). Germline CDR1 and CDR2: LNHDA and SQIVND (reference sequence). The CDR3 loop spans 15 amino acids. V was cut by 5 bases and J by 4 bases, with 15 bases left in between. The DNA of the CDR3 is TGTGCCAGTAGTCCTTACAGGCGTGCTTACAATGAGCAGTTCTTC. This codes for CASSPYRRAYNEQFF. Full variable domain (outside the CDR3, taken from reference TRBV19 and TRBJ2-1): DGGITQSPKYLFRKEGQNVTLSCEQNLNHDAMYWYRQDPGQGLRLIYYSQIVNDFQKGDIAEGYSVSREKKESFPLTVTSAQKNPTAFYLCASSPYRRAYNEQFFGPGTRLTVL.

The chain joins TRBV29-1 to TRBJ2-1, with 9 nucleotides matching TRBD2. J gave up 8 bases and V 7 bases, and 3 bases lay outside the gene matches. Per the germline V gene, CDR1 is SQVTM and CDR2 is ANQGSEA. There are 11 residues in the CDR3. The CDR3 region is CSEGLAHEQFF. The CDR3 DNA sequence: TGCAGCGAGGGACTAGCACATGAGCAGTTCTTC.

The rearrangement uses TRBV15 and TRBJ1-4; 8 bases fit TRBD1. The CDR3 runs 16 residues. The V segment lost 0 bases and the J segment 4 bases; nucleotides outside the gene matches: 4. CDR1 LNHNV and CDR2 YYDKDF come from the germline V gene (reference sequence). The chain's CDR3 is CATSRDQGAGNEKLFF. The CDR3 region has the DNA TGTGCCACCAGCAGAGATCAGGGGGCCGGTAATGAAAAACTGTTTTTT.

The rearrangement links TRBV10-2 to TRBJ1-1, with a weak D call TRBD1 (5 bases). The CDR3 spans 14 residues. In germline, CDR1 is WSHSY, CDR2 SAAADI. V gave up 8 bases and J gave up 7 bases, with 20 bases separating them. CDR3 sequence: CASGIQGMSGEAFF. As DNA, the CDR3 is TGCGCCAGCGGTATTCAGGGAATGTCTGGTGAAGCTTTCTTT.

The chain carries TRBV4-3 and TRBJ1-5; D perhaps matches TRBD1 (5 bases). V was pared by 4 bases and J by 7 bases, with 11 bases between. The CDR3 runs 13 residues. In germline, CDR1 is LGHNA, CDR2 YSLEER. CDR3 loop: CASSPGHGQPQHF. Written as DNA, the CDR3 is TGCGCCAGCAGCCCCGGACACGGGCAGCCCCAGCATTTT.

This clone turned up a few times. The CDR3: CASSYSGLAGVYNEQFF. CDR3 bases: TGTGCCAGCAGTTACTCCGGACTAGCGGGGGTTTACAATGAGCAGTTCTTC. The chain joins TRBV2 to TRBJ2-1, with 13 bases identical to TRBD2. Trimming took 5 bases from V and 4 from J; bases not matched to a gene: 8. This CDR3 has 17 amino acids. Germline-derived CDR1 and CDR2 are SNHLY and FYNNEI.

This clone appeared a few times. This rearrangement joins TRBV7-9 to TRBJ2-5; 7 positions agree with TRBD1. The V segment lost 6 bases and the J segment 4 bases; nucleotides outside the gene matches: 5. CDR1 is SEHNR, CDR2 FQNEAQ, per germline (reference sequence). The CDR3 spans 13 residues. This chain's CDR3 is CASSPQGRETQYF. The CDR3 nucleotides are TGTGCCAGCAGTCCACAGGGGAGAGAGACCCAGTACTTC.

The chain recombines TRBV7-2 with TRBJ2-7; perhaps TRBD1 as D (6 bases). CDR1 is SGHTA, CDR2 FQGNSA, per germline. This CDR3 region has 15 residues. Trimming left V 5 bases short and J 5 bases short, with 19 bases between. The CDR3 is CASSPPRGLRDEQYF. In DNA form, the CDR3 reads TGTGCCAGCAGCCCCCCGAGGGGGTTAAGGGACGAGCAGTACTTC.

The chain combines TRBV7-2 with TRBJ1-5; no reliable D call. The germline CDR1 and CDR2 sequences are SGHTA and FQGNSA. V gave up 4 bases and J gave up 2 bases, with 15 bases separating them. CDR3 size: 16 residues. DNA of the CDR3: TGTGCCAGCAGCTCCGGGGTTCTCTGGGGCAATCAGCCCCAGCATTTT. This sequence encodes CASSSGVLWGNQPQHF.